Each of the 21 T cell receptor beta chains below was sequenced from the same sample in a study of T cells in Graves' hyperthyroidism and ophthalmopathy. Amplified regions were TCR beta CDR3 sequences from RNA transcripts. The TCR CDR3 was amplified in a first-round RT-PCR using the HTBI primer set. MiXCR was run by TCRdb on the multiplex PCR reads, yielding one entry per CDR3 protein. The top ten clones hold approximately 4% of a sample with hundreds of thousands of distinct CDR3 sequences, roughly 19% of them seen once. The sample consisted of blood. The receptors come from a woman under 30 with Graves' hyperthyroidism.

This clonotype showed up just a few times. The chain is built from TRBV28 and TRBJ2-4, with D hard to call. CDR3 length equals 13 residues. The V end was cut by 4 bases, the J end by 10 bases, with 14 bases between. Germline assignment: CDR1 MDHEN and CDR2 SYDVKM. DNA of the CDR3: TGTGCCAGCAGTTCTTTAATGGACCCTATTCAGTACTTC. Protein product: CASSSLMDPIQYF.

This clonotype came up many times. The genes are TRBV11-2 and TRBJ2-5, with 11 bases identical to TRBD2. This CDR3 is built from 16 residues. Trimming took 5 bases from V and 1 from J; bases not matched to a gene: 6. Germline V gene sequence: CDR1 SGHAT, CDR2 FQNNGV. The CDR3 DNA sequence: TGTGCCAGCAGCCGAGGACTAGCGGGCTTCCAAGAGACCCAGTACTTC. This encodes CASSRGLAGFQETQYF.

This clonotype was recorded at least ten times. V and J are TRBV29-1 and TRBJ1-1; D is unclear. There are 10 residues in the CDR3. Germline CDR1 is SQVTM and CDR2 is ANQGSEA. V was cut by 7 bases and J by 7 bases, with 10 bases left in between. The CDR3 nucleotides are TGCAGCGCCGGACGGGATGAAGCTTTCTTT. Its translation: CSAGRDEAFF.

This clonotype appeared many times. The J gene is TRBJ2-5, the V gene TRBV7-8, with 7 bases matching TRBD2. After removal of 4 bases from V and 0 bases from J, the junction contained 5 bases not matched to a gene. CDR3 length equals 15 residues. Germline V gene lookup returns CDR1 SGHVS and CDR2 FQNEAQ. CDR3 DNA: TGTGCCAGCAGCTATTTCCGGGGGGACCAAGAGACCCAGTACTTC. This sequence encodes CASSYFRGDQETQYF.

This clonotype was counted ten times or more. The J gene is TRBJ2-2, the V gene TRBV27; D is unresolved. The CDR3 loop spans 13 amino acids. Per germline, CDR1 MNHEY and CDR2 SMNVEV (reference sequence). Trimming took off 8 bases at V and 5 bases at J, with 12 bases between the two ends. The CDR3 DNA follows: TGTGCCAGCCGTTCTCGATTGACCGGGGAGCTGTTTTTT. Its translation is CASRSRLTGELFF.

The V call is TRBV12-3 or TRBV12-4, the J call TRBJ1-1; 7 nucleotides agree with TRBD1. The CDR3 length is 13 residues. V lost 6 bases, J lost 6 bases, and 7 bases stayed unmatched. The CDR3 spells CASRPDRTAEAFF. The CDR3 DNA is TGTGCCAGCAGACCGGACAGGACCGCTGAAGCTTTCTTT.

To note about this clonotype: This may stem from a read error, because a much larger clone lies one nucleotide away. The chain combines TRBV7-2 with TRBJ2-2; 8 nucleotides align to TRBD1. The germline V gene encodes CDR1 SGHTA and CDR2 FQGNSA. The CDR3 totals 15 residues. J gave up 6 bases and V 4 bases, and 7 bases lay outside the gene matches. CDR3 residues: CASSSRTGRSGELFF. In DNA, the CDR3 is TGTGCCAGCAGCTCCCGGACAGGGAGGTCCGGGGAGCTGTTTTTT.

This clonotype came up many times. The chain uses TRBV6-2 or TRBV6-3 and TRBJ1-1, with 8 positions matching TRBD1. CDR1 MNHEY and CDR2 SVGEGT come from the germline V gene. This CDR3 is built from 18 residues. Trimming cost V 7 bases and J 7 bases; bases outside gene matches: 23. The CDR3 reads CASTRIGFAGTGVREAFF. CDR3 in DNA: TGTGCCAGCACCAGGATTGGATTTGCCGGGACAGGTGTCCGTGAAGCTTTCTTT.

This clonotype was found many times. This chain connects TRBV10-3 to TRBJ1-1; 7 nucleotides line up with TRBD1. J lost 0 bases, V lost 5 bases, and 9 bases had no gene match. The CDR3 consists of 16 residues. CDR1 is ENHRY, CDR2 SYGVKD, per germline. The CDR3 DNA sequence: TGTGCCATCAGTCAGGGGGGGGACAGCTTGAACACTGAAGCTTTCTTT. This sequence encodes CAISQGGDSLNTEAFF.

This clonotype was counted ten times or more. The V gene is TRBV5-1, the J gene TRBJ2-7; 7 bases are a match to TRBD1. Germline V CDR1 and CDR2: SGHRS, YFSETQ. After removal of 4 bases from V and 3 bases from J, the junction contained 10 bases not matched to a gene. The CDR3 runs 15 residues. CDR3 DNA: TGCGCCAGCAGCCTAAGACAGGGCGCCTACTACGAGCAGTACTTC. Translating it yields CASSLRQGAYYEQYF.

This clonotype came up many times. V gene TRBV6-1 combines with J gene TRBJ2-5, with 11 bases identical to TRBD2. CDR1 is MNHNS, CDR2 SASEGT, per germline. The CDR3 extends over 16 amino acids. V trimming: 4 bases; J trimming: 5 bases; junction bases outside the gene matches: 9. Here the CDR3 DNA reads TGTGCCAGCAGTGTTAGCGGGGGGGCTCTTTCGGAGACCCAGTACTTC. Residues: CASSVSGGALSETQYF.

The chain uses TRBV6-2 or TRBV6-3 and TRBJ1-1; TRBD1 aligns across 10 bases. Germline V gene sequence: CDR1 MNHEY, CDR2 SVGEGT. This CDR3 comprises 15 residues. The junction had 9 bases not matched to a gene; V was cut back by 10 bases and J by 1 base. In DNA form, the CDR3 reads TGTGCCATCGAACCGGGACAGGGGAGGAACACTGAAGCTTTCTTT. It codes for CAIEPGQGRNTEAFF.

The chain couples TRBV6-5 to TRBJ2-7, with D possibly matching TRBD2 (6 bases). Trimming took 2 bases from V and 0 from J, leaving 14 bases between them. Germline lookup yields CDR1 MNHEY and CDR2 SVGAGI. The CDR3 extends over 16 amino acids. The CDR3 spells CASSYGRDSPSYEQYF. CDR3 coding DNA: TGTGCCAGCAGTTACGGACGGGACTCCCCCTCCTACGAGCAGTACTTC.

The chain has TRBV28 and TRBJ1-1; D is unclear. The germline V and J ends were trimmed by 3 bases and 1 base, with 9 bases remaining between them. There are 14 residues in the CDR3. Germline V gives CDR1 MDHEN, CDR2 SYDVKM. The CDR3 protein is CASSFGSENTEAFF. The CDR3 DNA follows: TGTGCCAGCAGTTTTGGCAGCGAGAACACTGAAGCTTTCTTT.

Many counts were recorded for this clonotype. The chain recombines TRBV6-5 with TRBJ2-5; TRBD1 agrees at 7 bases. Germline CDR1 is MNHEY and CDR2 is SVGAGI. The CDR3 spans 18 residues. V gave up 4 bases and J gave up 2 bases; unmatched junction bases: 16. This chain's CDR3 is CASSSPGQPSPLQETQYF. As DNA, the CDR3 is TGTGCCAGCAGTTCACCGGGACAGCCGTCGCCCCTTCAAGAGACCCAGTACTTC.

This clonotype was recorded at least ten times. The chain uses TRBV11-1 and TRBJ1-2; possible D gene TRBD1, 6 bases. This CDR3 has 15 amino acids. Between the trimmed V and J ends, which lost 6 bases and 5 bases, there was a span of 19 bases. Per the germline V gene, CDR1 is SGHAT and CDR2 is FQDESV (reference sequence). This CDR3 is CASRPDTDRLYGYTF. The CDR3 DNA sequence: TGTGCCAGCAGGCCTGACACGGACAGATTATATGGCTACACCTTC.

This clonotype was seen ten or more times. The chain carries TRBV15 and TRBJ1-1; no reliable D call. The germline V and J ends were trimmed by 3 bases and 0 bases, with 8 bases remaining between them. This CDR3 is 14 amino acids long. In germline, CDR1 is LNHNV, CDR2 YYDKDF (reference sequence). The CDR3: CATSSAPMNTEAFF. The CDR3 DNA is TGTGCCACCAGCAGTGCCCCGATGAACACTGAAGCTTTCTTT.

The gene calls are TRBV7-2 and TRBJ2-7; TRBD2 matches 8 bases. Germline V CDR1 and CDR2: SGHTA, FQGNSA. The CDR3 is 15 amino acids. The V and J ends lost 2 bases and 5 bases, in that order; junction bases with no gene match: 8. CDR3 in DNA: TGTGCCAGCAGCTTAATAAGCGGGGGAGGGCACGAGCAGTACTTC. Translation gives CASSLISGGGHEQYF.

This clonotype was recorded many times. CDR3: CASAWDRGLYTEAFF. For the CDR3, the DNA is TGTGCCAGCGCATGGGACAGGGGGCTCTACACTGAAGCTTTCTTT. The chain carries TRBV28 and TRBJ1-1; TRBD1 aligns across 12 bases. CDR3 length: 15 amino acids. From germline, CDR1 is MDHEN and CDR2 SYDVKM. V dropped 8 bases and J dropped 3; count of bases not matched to a gene: 7. The complete variable domain, with remaining parts taken from reference TRBV28 and TRBJ1-1, reads DVKVTQSSRYLVKRTGEKVFLECVQDMDHENMFWYRQDPGLGLRLIYFSYDVKMKEKGDIPEGYSVSREKKERFSLILESASTNQTSMYLCASAWDRGLYTEAFFGQGTRLTVV.

This clonotype was seen ten or more times. The chain combines TRBV20-1 with TRBJ2-3, with D perhaps TRBD1 (6 bases). V gave up 4 bases and J gave up 5 bases, with 16 bases separating them. There are 14 residues in the CDR3. Per the germline V gene, CDR1 is DFQATT and CDR2 is SNEGSKA (reference sequence). The CDR3 loop is CSAKVPGVVDTQYF. CDR3 in DNA: TGCAGTGCTAAAGTGCCAGGGGTTGTAGATACGCAGTATTTT.

This clonotype was seen repeatedly, ten times or more. The chain recombines TRBV29-1 with TRBJ1-2; weak D call: TRBD1 (5 bases). Between the trimmed V and J ends, which lost 8 bases and 5 bases, there was a span of 15 bases. Per germline, CDR1 SQVTM and CDR2 ANQGSEA. The CDR3 has 12 residues. The CDR3: CSIREPRYGYTF. CDR3 nucleotide sequence: TGCAGCATCAGGGAACCGCGGTATGGCTACACCTTC.